This T cell receptor (beta chain) was observed in a study of shared clonotypes between healthy human individuals (dated by TCRdb to the early 2020s). In the study overall: The cohort included a few men and a couple of women between 18 and 49 years of age. To increase sequencing depth and limit assay-specific biases, TCR repertoire library preparation and sequencing were carried out by different laboratories using diverse techniques. For each donor, CD4 naive and CD4 memory were each given three plates, CD8 naive was given two plates, and CD8 memory was given one plate. To estimate repertoire size and how much clonotype sharing occurs between individuals, the study deeply sequenced the blood TCR repertoires of a handful of healthy adults. Between about 0.8 and 9 billion PBMCs per donor were obtained by leukapheresis. Broad study findings and their caveats: Pairwise subsampling indicated that sequencing depth was expected to affect the degree of clonotype sharing among donors. Incomplete sequencing was indicated by rarefaction of sorted-subset datasets, despite the large sequencing depth. Estimated clonotype richness was generally larger for naive than for memory subsets. Around 5% of naive CD4, around 3.6% of naive CD8, about 2.1% of memory CD4, and more than 0.35% of memory CD8 clonotypes were shared across several donors. Because the study included only a small number of donors, the genetic and exposure-history diversity represented was limited. Only blood was sampled, and tissue TCR repertoires likely differ from those in blood. Compared with non-shared clonotypes, clonotypes shared by all four sorted-subset donors had higher generation probabilities.

The donors were healthy, HIV-negative adults who had no recently reported acute infections or vaccinations. Every donor was a Caucasian adult living in Nashville, Tennessee, USA. Magnetic negative selection was used to enrich CD4+ T cells, after which naive cells were positively selected on CD45RA and the negative fraction became the memory subset. Blood was obtained by leukapheresis, after which PBMCs were separated by Ficoll-Histopaque density gradient centrifugation and cryopreserved in liquid nitrogen vapor phase. Analytical flow cytometry was used to check the purity and quantity of each magnetically sorted T cell population. From each sorted fraction, genomic DNA was isolated and quantified by UV absorbance on a Nanodrop 2000c. According to the germline V gene, CDR1 reads MDHEN and CDR2 reads SYDVKM. Spanning cysteine to phenylalanine, the CDR3 consists of 14 amino acids. CDR3 DNA is the only sequence kept; it has 42 bases, read in frame from the first base. Trimming costs V 4 bases and J 2 bases, and their ends lie 9 bases apart.

TCR CDR3 regions were amplified from genomic DNA by multiplex PCR using the deep immunoSEQ assay. Genomic DNA extracted from each cell subset was distributed evenly over all wells of several immunoSEQ 96-well plates, and each plate served as one replicate. Each replicate PCR for sorted subsets received about 220 ng genomic DNA, equal to tens of thousands of T cell genomes. Purified libraries were quantified with a Qubit 3.0 fluorometer, sized on a Bioanalyzer 2100, and re-quantified with the KAPA Library Quantification kit. Every immunoSEQ 96-well plate was sequenced on a separate single-read 150-cycle Illumina NextSeq 550 flow cell. The authors' analysis ran thus. Because the immunoSEQ output held only junctional sequences and lacked quality scores, the filtering could not match the filtering applied to full-length reads. Sequences were annotated with PyIR, a Python wrapper for IgBLAST v1.9, and V/J genes and CDR3 were assigned using IMGT germline references. Any read was removed if the V/J assignment was weak (E-value above 1e-6), the CDR3 was missing, or the read contained stop codons, out-of-frame junctions, or ambiguous translated residues. V3J clonotypes were defined as sequences sharing an identical inferred V gene, J gene, and CDR3 amino acid sequence. To compute the percentage overlap between repertoires, the number of shared unique clonotypes was divided by the size of the smaller repertoire. Richness of each repertoire was evaluated using RTK rarefaction, the Chao1 estimator, and Recon v2.1 estimates of unobserved clonotypes. For all TCRbeta clonotypes obtained by the gDNA method from a handful of donors, generation probabilities were computed with OLGA. The table was pulled from immuneACCESS by TCRdb, which kept in-frame rearrangements only. Such tables lose some clones; where checked, under half of the loss comes from unresolved V genes, and the rest has no known cause. V, J and clone size derive from that table, while D and trimming were established from the DNA sequence. Counted in this sample were 400,000 to 600,000 clones; approximately 95% of them appeared once. The top ten clones comprise about 0.068% of the sample.

Concerning this clone itself: The antigen it recognizes is unknown. Base qualities are not at hand, and no much larger clone is one base apart.

The V and J genes are TRBV28 and TRBJ1-3; confidence is insufficient to name the D gene. The clonotype originates from a woman in her twenties or thirties in good health. The sample consisted of naive CD4+ T cells sorted from blood. What the cell subset or site label conveys for this sample: CD45RA+ positively selected. The DNA sequence reads TGTGCCAGCAGTTCCCCCCCGACTGGAAACACCATATATTTT. It codes for CASSSPPTGNTIYF. Supplemented by the reference TRBV28 and TRBJ1-3 proteins around the CDR3, the complete variable domain is DVKVTQSSRYLVKRTGEKVFLECVQDMDHENMFWYRQDPGLGLRLIYFSYDVKMKEKGDIPEGYSVSREKKERFSLILESASTNQTSMYLCASSSPPTGNTIYFGEGSWLTVV.